The present T cell receptor (beta chain) was sequenced within a study of T cells in Graves' hyperthyroidism and ophthalmopathy. Study-level points and caveats: Classification by a 13 V-J model distinguished ophthalmopathy from stable hyperthyroidism.

Germline CDR1 and CDR2: LGHNA and YNFKEQ. This CDR3 spans 13 amino acids. V lost 0 bases, J lost 7 bases, and 7 bases lay in between. RNA transcripts were the template for amplifying TCR beta CDR3 regions. The TCR CDR3 was amplified in a first-round RT-PCR using the HTBI primer set. Each CDR3 protein is one row after TCRdb ran MiXCR on the multiplex PCR reads. This table holds 600,000 or so distinct CDR3 sequences, 15% to 20% found once. This clonotype was seen only a few times. Its antigen is as yet unknown. Reasons for excluding patients were uncontrolled infection, other autoimmune disease, pregnancy or lactation. Diagnostic assessment was based on clinical symptoms, serum thyroxine and TRAb, thyroid ultrasound and orbital computed tomography. Fresh peripheral blood, 8 to 10 ml, was the source of the PBMCs.

Sequenced sample: blood. The chain uses TRBV4-2 and TRBJ1-5; maybe TRBD1 (5 bases). This clonotype originated in a young woman with Graves' hyperthyroidism. The chain's CDR3 is CASSQEQGQPQHF. The DNA of the CDR3 is TGTGCCAGCAGCCAAGAGCAGGGACAGCCCCAGCATTTT.